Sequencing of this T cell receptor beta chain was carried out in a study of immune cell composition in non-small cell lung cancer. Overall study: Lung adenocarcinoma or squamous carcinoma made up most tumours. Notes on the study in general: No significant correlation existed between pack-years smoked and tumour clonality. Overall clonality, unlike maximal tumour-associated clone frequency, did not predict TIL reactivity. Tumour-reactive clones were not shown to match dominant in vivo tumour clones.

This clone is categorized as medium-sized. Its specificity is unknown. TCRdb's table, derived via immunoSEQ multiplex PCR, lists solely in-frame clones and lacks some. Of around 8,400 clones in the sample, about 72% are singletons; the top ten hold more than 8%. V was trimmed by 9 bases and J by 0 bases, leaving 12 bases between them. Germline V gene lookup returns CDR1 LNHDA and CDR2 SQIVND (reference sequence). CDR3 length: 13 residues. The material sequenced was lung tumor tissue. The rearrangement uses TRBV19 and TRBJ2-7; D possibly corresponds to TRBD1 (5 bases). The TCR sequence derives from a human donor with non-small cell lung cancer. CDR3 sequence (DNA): TGTGCCAGACTTCGTAGGGGCTCCTACGAGCAGTACTTC. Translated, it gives CARLRRGSYEQYF.